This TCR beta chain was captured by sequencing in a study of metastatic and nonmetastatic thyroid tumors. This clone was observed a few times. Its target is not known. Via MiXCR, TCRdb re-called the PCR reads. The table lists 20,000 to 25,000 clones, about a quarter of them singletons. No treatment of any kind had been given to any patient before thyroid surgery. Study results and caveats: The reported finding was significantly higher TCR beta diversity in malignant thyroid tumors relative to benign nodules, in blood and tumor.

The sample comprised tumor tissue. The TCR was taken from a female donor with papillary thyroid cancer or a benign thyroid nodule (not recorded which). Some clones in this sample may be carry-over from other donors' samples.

CDR3 loop: CASGPSGSSTDTQYF. CDR3 in DNA: TGTGCCAGCGGACCGAGTGGTTCTAGCACAGATACGCAGTATTTT. The V and J genes are TRBV6-4 and TRBJ2-3; D call uncertain. The CDR3 contains 15 residues. The V gene's germline CDR1 is MRHNA and CDR2 SNTAGT. V shed 8 bases and J shed 0 bases, with 15 bases lying between them.